This T cell receptor beta chain was documented in a study of T cells in Graves' hyperthyroidism and ophthalmopathy. The CDR3 is 14 amino acids. The germline V and J ends were trimmed by 6 bases and 4 bases, with 13 bases remaining between them. The germline V gene has CDR1 KGHDR and CDR2 SFDVKD. Researchers amplified the TCR beta CDR3 regions from RNA transcripts. Using the HTBI primer set, a first-round RT-PCR was run on the TCR CDR3. One entry per CDR3 protein results from TCRdb running MiXCR on the multiplex PCR reads. In the table there are roughly 580,000 distinct CDR3 sequences, approximately 15% of which are singletons. This clonotype has a count of ten or more.

Sample: blood. The clonotype was recovered from a woman in her twenties or thirties with Graves' hyperthyroidism that later progressed to Graves' ophthalmopathy. The J gene is TRBJ2-3, the V gene TRBV24-1, with D possibly matching TRBD2 (5 bases). The CDR3 loop reads CATSRGLASDTQYF. CDR3 DNA: TGTGCCACCAGTCGGGGTCTAGCATCAGATACGCAGTATTTT.